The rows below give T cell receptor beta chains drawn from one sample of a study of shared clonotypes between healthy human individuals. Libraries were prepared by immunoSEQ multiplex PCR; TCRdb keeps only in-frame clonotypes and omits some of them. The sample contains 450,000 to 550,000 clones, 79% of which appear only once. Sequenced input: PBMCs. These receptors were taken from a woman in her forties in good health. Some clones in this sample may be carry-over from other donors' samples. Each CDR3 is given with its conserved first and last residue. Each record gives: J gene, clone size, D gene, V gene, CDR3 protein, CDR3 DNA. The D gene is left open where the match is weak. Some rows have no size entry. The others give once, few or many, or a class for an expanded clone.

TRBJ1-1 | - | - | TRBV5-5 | CASSLGVMNTEAFF | TGTGCCAGCAGCTTGGGGGTGATGAACACTGAAGCTTTCTTT
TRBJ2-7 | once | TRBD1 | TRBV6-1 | CASSEAGTGIYEQYF | TGTGCCAGCAGTGAAGCGGGGACAGGGATCTACGAGCAGTACTTC
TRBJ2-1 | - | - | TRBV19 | CASSILAASYNEQFF | TGTGCCAGTAGTATTTTGGCGGCCTCCTACAATGAGCAGTTCTTC
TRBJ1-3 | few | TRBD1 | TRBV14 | CASSQIYGTASGNTIYF | TGTGCCAGCAGCCAGATATACGGGACAGCCTCTGGAAACACCATATATTTT
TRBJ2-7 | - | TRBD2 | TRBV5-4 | CASSLGLAGGNYEQYF | TGTGCCAGCAGCTTGGGGCTAGCGGGAGGGAACTACGAGCAGTACTTC
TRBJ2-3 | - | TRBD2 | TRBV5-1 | CASSHGTSGSTDTQYF | TGCGCCAGCAGCCACGGGACTAGCGGTAGCACAGATACGCAGTATTTT
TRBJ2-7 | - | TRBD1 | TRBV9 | CASSLGQNTYEQYF | TGTGCCAGCAGCTTGGGACAGAACACCTACGAGCAGTACTTC
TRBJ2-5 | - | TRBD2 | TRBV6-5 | CASSSRSGSETQYF | TGTGCCAGCAGTTCCAGGAGCGGGAGCGAGACCCAGTACTTC
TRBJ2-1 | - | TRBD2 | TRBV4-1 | CASSQQKGLAGNEQFF | TGCGCCAGCAGCCAACAGAAGGGACTAGCGGGCAATGAGCAGTTCTTC
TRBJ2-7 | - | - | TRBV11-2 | CASSPTGIEQYF | TGTGCCAGCAGCCCAACAGGGATCGAGCAGTACTTC
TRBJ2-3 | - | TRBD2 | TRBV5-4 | CASSEGLAEDTQYF | TGTGCCAGCAGCGAGGGACTAGCGGAAGATACGCAGTATTTT
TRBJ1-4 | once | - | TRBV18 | CASSRGLGEKLFF | TGTGCCAGCTCGCGGGGACTTGGTGAAAAACTGTTTTTT
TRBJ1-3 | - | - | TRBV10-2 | CASSERPSSGNTIYF | TGCGCCAGCAGTGAGCGGCCGAGCTCTGGAAACACCATATATTTT
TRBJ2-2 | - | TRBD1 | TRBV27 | CASRPDRGHRTGELFF | TGTGCCAGCAGACCTGACAGGGGGCATCGCACCGGGGAGCTGTTTTTT
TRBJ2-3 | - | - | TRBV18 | CASSPSGTLRDTQYF | TGTGCCAGCTCACCCTCCGGGACCCTCAGGGATACGCAGTATTTT
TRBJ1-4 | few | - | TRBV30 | CAWGTGGFGEKLFF | TGTGCCTGGGGAACGGGGGGATTTGGCGAAAAACTGTTTTTT
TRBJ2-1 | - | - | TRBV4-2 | CASSQDGSGRQQFF | TGTGCCAGCAGCCAAGATGGTTCAGGGAGGCAGCAGTTCTTC
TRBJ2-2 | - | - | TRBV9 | CASSVRGQGGTGELFF | TGTGCCAGCAGCGTACGGGGTCAAGGGGGCACCGGGGAGCTGTTTTTT
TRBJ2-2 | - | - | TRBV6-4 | CASSRESGGELFF | TGTGCCAGCAGTAGAGAAAGTGGCGGGGAGCTGTTTTTT
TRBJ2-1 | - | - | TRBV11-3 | CASSLDPAANNEQFF | TGTGCCAGCAGCTTAGACCCCGCGGCCAACAATGAGCAGTTCTTC
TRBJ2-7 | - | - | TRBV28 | CASSLSWEQYF | TGTGCCAGCAGTTTATCCTGGGAGCAGTACTTC
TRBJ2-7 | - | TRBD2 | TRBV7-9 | CASSPGGVVLENF | TGTGCCAGCAGCCCGGGGGGGGTTGTCCTAGAGAACTTC
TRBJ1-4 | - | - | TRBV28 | CAARATFNEKLFF | TGTGCCGCCAGGGCGACTTTTAATGAAAAACTGTTTTTT
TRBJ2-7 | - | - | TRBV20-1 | CSGGRYEQYF | TGCAGTGGTGGACGTTACGAGCAGTACTTC
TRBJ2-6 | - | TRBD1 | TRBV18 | CASSPGTGGPPGANVLTF | TGTGCCAGCTCACCCGGGACAGGGGGACCCCCTGGGGCCAACGTCCTGACTTTC
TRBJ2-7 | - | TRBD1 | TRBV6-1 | CASSVERGHLYEQYF | TGTGCCAGCAGTGTCGAGAGGGGGCACCTCTACGAGCAGTACTTC
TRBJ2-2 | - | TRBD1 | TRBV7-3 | CASSLGQANTGELFF | TGTGCCAGCAGCTTGGGACAGGCGAACACCGGGGAGCTGTTTTTT
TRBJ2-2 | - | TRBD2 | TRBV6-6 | CASSYSRTSETGELFF | TGTGCCAGCAGTTACTCCCGGACTAGCGAGACCGGGGAGCTGTTTTTT
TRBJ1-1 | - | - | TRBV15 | CATSREDYGFTEAFF | TGTGCCACCAGCAGGGAGGATTACGGATTCACTGAAGCTTTCTTT
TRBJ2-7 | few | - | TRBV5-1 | CASTLFRLDSSYEQYF | TGCGCCAGCACTCTCTTTAGACTGGATAGCTCCTACGAGCAGTACTTC
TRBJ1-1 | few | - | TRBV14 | CASSQNTAEAFF | TGTGCCAGCAGCCAAAATACGGCTGAAGCTTTCTTT
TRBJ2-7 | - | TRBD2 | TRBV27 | CASRGRLAGRYEQYF | TGTGCCAGCAGGGGACGACTAGCGGGACGGTACGAGCAGTACTTC
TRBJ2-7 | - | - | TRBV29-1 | CSVEVAAYEQYF | TGCAGCGTTGAAGTGGCAGCCTACGAGCAGTACTTC
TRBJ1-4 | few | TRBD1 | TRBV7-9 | CASSPRDRAGEKLFF | TGTGCCAGCAGCCCCCGGGACAGGGCCGGGGAAAAACTGTTTTTT
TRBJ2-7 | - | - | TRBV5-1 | CASSPYGQSYEQYF | TGCGCCAGCAGCCCATACGGACAGTCCTACGAGCAGTACTTC
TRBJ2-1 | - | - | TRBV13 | CASSLVDVLGMDVYNEQFF | TGTGCCAGCAGCTTAGTGGATGTTCTCGGGATGGATGTCTACAATGAGCAGTTCTTC
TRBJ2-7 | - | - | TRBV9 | CASSVTGDPNYEQYF | TGTGCCAGCAGCGTAACTGGGGACCCGAACTACGAGCAGTACTTC
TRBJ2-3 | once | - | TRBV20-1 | CSATSGRTQYF | TGCAGTGCTACCTCAGGGCGGACGCAGTATTTT
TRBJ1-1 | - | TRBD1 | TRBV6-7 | CASSYDRGSFGTEAFF | TGTGCCAGCAGTTACGACAGGGGGTCGTTTGGCACTGAAGCTTTCTTT
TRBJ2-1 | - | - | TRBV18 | CASSPGSYNEQFF | TGTGCCAGCTCACCAGGATCCTACAATGAGCAGTTCTTC
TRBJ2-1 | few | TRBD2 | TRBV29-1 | CSVVTSGNNEQFF | TGCAGCGTTGTTACTAGCGGGAACAATGAGCAGTTCTTC
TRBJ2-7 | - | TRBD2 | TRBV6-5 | CASRAGGLYEQYF | TGTGCCAGCCGAGCGGGAGGTCTCTACGAGCAGTACTTC
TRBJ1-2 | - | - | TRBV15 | CATSIGDVSGYTF | TGTGCCACCAGCATAGGGGACGTGTCTGGCTACACCTTC
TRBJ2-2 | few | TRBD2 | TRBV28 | CASSDGTSGSRGELFF | TGTGCCAGCAGCGACGGGACTAGCGGGAGTAGAGGGGAGCTGTTTTTT
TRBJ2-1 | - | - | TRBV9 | CASSVGGDHSYHEQFF | TGTGCCAGCAGCGTAGGAGGGGACCATAGTTACCATGAGCAGTTCTTC
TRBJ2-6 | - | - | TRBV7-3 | CASSPMAGANVLTF | TGTGCCAGCAGTCCGATGGCCGGGGCCAACGTCCTGACTTTC